This TCR beta chain was sequenced during a study of shared T cell receptors in the human thymus. TCRdb's table, derived via immunoSEQ multiplex PCR, lists solely in-frame clones and lacks some. The sample has about 610,000 clones; 70% to 90% are singletons. J lost 6 bases, V lost 4 bases, and 12 bases had no gene match. The CDR3 consists of 18 residues. Looked up from germline, CDR1 is MNHEY and CDR2 is SMNVEV (reference sequence). This sample also belongs to another study, concerning human thymus T cells. That investigation notes: Each of the donors was a healthy Finnish infant who was undergoing open corrective cardiac surgery for congenital heart defects. The source of the thymus tissue was resections taken during corrective heart surgery. Overlap was high between thymic repertoires from unrelated individuals, as reported in related research.

The V call is TRBV27, the J call TRBJ2-7; 16 nucleotides agree with TRBD2. The receptor's source is a boy younger than two with a congenital heart defect. The specimen was thymocytes. In DNA, the CDR3 is TGTGCCAGCAGTTACCAGGGACTAGCGGGAGGGCCTGGCCCCGAGCAGTACTTC. Protein product: CASSYQGLAGGPGPEQYF.